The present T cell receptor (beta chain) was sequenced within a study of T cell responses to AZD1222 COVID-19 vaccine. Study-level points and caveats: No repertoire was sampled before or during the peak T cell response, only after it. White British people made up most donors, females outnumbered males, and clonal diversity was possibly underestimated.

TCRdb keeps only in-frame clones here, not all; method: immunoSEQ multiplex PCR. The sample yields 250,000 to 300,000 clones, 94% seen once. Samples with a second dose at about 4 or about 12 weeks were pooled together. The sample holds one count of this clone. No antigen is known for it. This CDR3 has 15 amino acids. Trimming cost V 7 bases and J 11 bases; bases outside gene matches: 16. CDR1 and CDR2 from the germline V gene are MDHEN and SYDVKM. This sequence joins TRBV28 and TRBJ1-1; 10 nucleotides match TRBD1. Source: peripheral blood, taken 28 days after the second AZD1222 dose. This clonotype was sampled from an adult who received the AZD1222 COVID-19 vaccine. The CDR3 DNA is TGTGCCAGCACCCAAGGACAGGGGGGGATGAGGTTGGCTTTCTTT. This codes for CASTQGQGGMRLAFF.